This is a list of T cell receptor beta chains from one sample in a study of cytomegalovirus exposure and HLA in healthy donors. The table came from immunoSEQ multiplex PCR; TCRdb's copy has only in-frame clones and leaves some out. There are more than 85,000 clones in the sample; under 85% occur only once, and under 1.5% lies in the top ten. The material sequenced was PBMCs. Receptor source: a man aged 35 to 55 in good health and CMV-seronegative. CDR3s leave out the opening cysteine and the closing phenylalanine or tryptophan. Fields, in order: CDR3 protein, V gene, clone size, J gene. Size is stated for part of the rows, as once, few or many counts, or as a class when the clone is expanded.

CDR3 protein: AISPGTGKQETQY
V gene: TRBV10-3
clone size: few
J gene: TRBJ2-5

CDR3 protein: ASSQPVGGGNTIY
V gene: TRBV23-1
clone size: .
J gene: TRBJ1-3

CDR3 protein: ASSLQGPETQY
V gene: TRBV5-4
clone size: .
J gene: TRBJ2-5

CDR3 protein: ASSLPSGGPTDTQY
V gene: TRBV5-1
clone size: .
J gene: TRBJ2-3

CDR3 protein: SVDLGTAFNYGYT
V gene: TRBV29-1
clone size: .
J gene: TRBJ1-2

CDR3 protein: ASSLGGRVSYEQY
V gene: TRBV7-9
clone size: .
J gene: TRBJ2-7

CDR3 protein: ASSEPGVGQF
V gene: TRBV10-2
clone size: .
J gene: TRBJ2-1

CDR3 protein: ASSLPSYNEQF
V gene: TRBV5-5
clone size: .
J gene: TRBJ2-1

CDR3 protein: ASSLSRGGNYGYT
V gene: TRBV28
clone size: .
J gene: TRBJ1-2

CDR3 protein: ASSLNRLNYGYT
V gene: TRBV5-6
clone size: once
J gene: TRBJ1-2

CDR3 protein: ASSQELGTALSGNTIY
V gene: TRBV4-3
clone size: .
J gene: TRBJ1-3

CDR3 protein: ASSRQGANYEQY
V gene: TRBV27
clone size: .
J gene: TRBJ2-7

CDR3 protein: ASSFYPGLYGYT
V gene: TRBV28
clone size: once
J gene: TRBJ1-2

CDR3 protein: ASSLAGGSYEQY
V gene: TRBV11-2
clone size: few
J gene: TRBJ2-7

CDR3 protein: ASTLGLAGVGAYNEQF
V gene: TRBV28
clone size: .
J gene: TRBJ2-1

CDR3 protein: ASSRFRGDYGYT
V gene: TRBV27
clone size: few
J gene: TRBJ1-2

CDR3 protein: ASTLQAQGRTTEAF
V gene: TRBV7-7
clone size: .
J gene: TRBJ1-1

CDR3 protein: AISPPPGDTQY
V gene: TRBV10-3
clone size: .
J gene: TRBJ2-3

CDR3 protein: ASSKAGWDEQY
V gene: TRBV19
clone size: few
J gene: TRBJ2-7

CDR3 protein: ASSWGGGAYEQY
V gene: TRBV5-1
clone size: .
J gene: TRBJ2-7

CDR3 protein: ASSMEGSGNQPQH
V gene: TRBV19
clone size: .
J gene: TRBJ1-5

CDR3 protein: ASSLGTAPTNYGYT
V gene: TRBV18
clone size: .
J gene: TRBJ1-2

CDR3 protein: ASTPELNYGYT
V gene: TRBV7-2
clone size: .
J gene: TRBJ1-2

CDR3 protein: ASSDNEQY
V gene: TRBV6-4
clone size: .
J gene: TRBJ2-7

CDR3 protein: ASSLVGGVTEAF
V gene: TRBV5-1
clone size: .
J gene: TRBJ1-1

CDR3 protein: ASSLGAGDQPQH
V gene: TRBV5-1
clone size: few
J gene: TRBJ1-5

CDR3 protein: SVEHGANYGYT
V gene: TRBV29-1
clone size: few
J gene: TRBJ1-2

CDR3 protein: ASSYGLDETQY
V gene: TRBV18
clone size: once
J gene: TRBJ2-5

CDR3 protein: SATATGESSYEQY
V gene: TRBV29-1
clone size: .
J gene: TRBJ2-7

CDR3 protein: ASSQVWRGPSTDTQY
V gene: TRBV4-2
clone size: .
J gene: TRBJ2-3

CDR3 protein: ASSLSGGSYNEQF
V gene: TRBV5-1
clone size: .
J gene: TRBJ2-1

CDR3 protein: ASSFDRGREQY
V gene: TRBV27
clone size: .
J gene: TRBJ2-7

CDR3 protein: ASSLRAGASENIQY
V gene: TRBV5-5
clone size: .
J gene: TRBJ2-4

CDR3 protein: ASSQVIRRYGNEKLF
V gene: TRBV4-1
clone size: few
J gene: TRBJ1-4

CDR3 protein: ASRDQGLGTDTQY
V gene: TRBV2
clone size: .
J gene: TRBJ2-3

CDR3 protein: ASSEGLAGWNKETQY
V gene: TRBV2
clone size: .
J gene: TRBJ2-5

CDR3 protein: ASSPGPQGGWTEAF
V gene: TRBV19
clone size: .
J gene: TRBJ1-1

CDR3 protein: ASSEQGALNTEAF
V gene: TRBV18
clone size: few
J gene: TRBJ1-1

CDR3 protein: ASSPGEGFSLSNQPQH
V gene: TRBV19
clone size: .
J gene: TRBJ1-5

CDR3 protein: ASSYRQGNTEAF
V gene: TRBV6-5
clone size: .
J gene: TRBJ1-1

CDR3 protein: ASSIAAGGGEQY
V gene: TRBV19
clone size: .
J gene: TRBJ2-7

CDR3 protein: ASSPLGSEETQY
V gene: TRBV7-6
clone size: .
J gene: TRBJ2-5